The 23 T cell receptor beta chains given below trace back to one sample, sequenced in a study of CD8 T cells in ankylosing spondylitis. MiXCR, applied by TCRdb to the 5' RACE reads, yields one record per CDR3 protein. The sample includes some 270,000 distinct CDR3 sequences, 30% to 40% seen only once; the top ten take around 4.5%. Sequenced sample: blood, either unsorted or a sorted T cell fraction (not recorded which). The receptors stem from a male donor with ankylosing spondylitis or in good health (not recorded which).

The chain uses TRBV13 and TRBJ2-7; TRBD2 matches 11 bases. This CDR3 comprises 15 residues. Trimming took 4 bases from V and 1 from J; bases not matched to a gene: 3. Looked up from germline, CDR1 is PRHDT and CDR2 is FYEKMQ (reference sequence). Written as DNA, the CDR3 is TGTGCCAGCAGCTCGACTAGCGGGGTTTCCTACGAGCAGTACTTC. This encodes CASSSTSGVSYEQYF.

This chain joins TRBV20-1 and TRBJ2-3, with TRBD2 identical over 15 bases. The V gene's germline CDR1 is DFQATT and CDR2 SNEGSKA (reference sequence). The ends lost 1 base at V and 3 bases at J; junction bases unmatched: 5. CDR3 length equals 17 residues. CDR3: CSARAGGLAGGTDTQYF. CDR3 bases: TGCAGTGCTAGAGCGGGGGGACTAGCGGGGGGTACAGATACGCAGTATTTT.

This clonotype was counted a few times. The chain has TRBV6-5 and TRBJ2-1; the D gene is possibly TRBD1 (5 bases). The germline V gene has CDR1 MNHEY and CDR2 SVGAGI. This CDR3 comprises 16 residues. V was pared by 2 bases and J by 1 base, with 12 bases between. The CDR3 loop is CASSYTGTKSYNEQFF. CDR3 DNA: TGTGCCAGCAGTTACACAGGTACTAAGTCCTACAATGAGCAGTTCTTC.

Only a few counts were recorded for this clonotype. The genes are TRBV5-6 and TRBJ1-4; tentative D call: TRBD1 (6 bases). There are 14 residues in the CDR3. The V gene lost 2 bases and the J gene lost 4 bases, with 9 bases spanning the gap. Germline CDR1 reads SGHDT; CDR2 reads YYEEEE. As DNA, the CDR3 is TGTGCCAGCAGCTTACAGGGTCTTAATGAAAAACTGTTTTTT. Translation: CASSLQGLNEKLFF.

The chain combines TRBV20-1 with TRBJ2-7; D might be TRBD1 or TRBD2, each matching 5 bases. Germline CDR1 and CDR2: DFQATT and SNEGSKA (reference sequence). The CDR3 extends over 13 amino acids. Trimming removed 3 bases from V and 4 bases from J, with 13 bases in between. The CDR3 DNA follows: TGCAGTGCTAGCCACCCGGGGCGGTACGAGCAGTACTTC. Translation gives CSASHPGRYEQYF.

This clonotype was observed a few times. The chain links TRBV5-1 to TRBJ2-4; TRBD2 is a possible D gene (6 bases). The CDR3 is 14 residues long. V was clipped by 2 bases and J by 8 bases, with 14 bases between them. Germline-derived CDR1 and CDR2 are SGHRS and YFSETQ. CDR3 in DNA: TGCGCCAGCAGCTTTGGGACCGGGACTTACATTCAGTACTTC. It is translated as CASSFGTGTYIQYF.

The chain has TRBV20-1 and TRBJ2-1; no clear D. The germline V gene has CDR1 DFQATT and CDR2 SNEGSKA (reference sequence). The V gene lost 2 bases and the J gene lost 6 bases, with 14 bases spanning the gap. The CDR3 is 14 residues long. CDR3 region: CSARKPKSTNEQFF. The CDR3 region has the DNA TGCAGTGCTAGAAAACCGAAGAGTACCAATGAGCAGTTCTTC.

This clonotype was counted between two and nine times. The chain links TRBV29-1 to TRBJ2-7; 7 nucleotides align to TRBD1. The CDR3 consists of 13 residues. Germline CDR1 is SQVTM and CDR2 is ANQGSEA. Germline trimming cut 4 bases from V and 7 bases from J; bases unmatched to any gene: 10. The CDR3 is CSVARDSTREQYF. CDR3 coding DNA: TGCAGCGTTGCCAGGGACAGCACGCGAGAGCAGTACTTC.

This clonotype was counted a few times. This chain connects TRBV20-1 to TRBJ1-1; a weak D match, TRBD1 (5 bases). Deletions cut 5 bases from V and 0 bases from J, with 22 bases between. Germline loops: CDR1 DFQATT, CDR2 SNEGSKA (reference sequence). The CDR3 consists of 17 residues. The CDR3 DNA sequence: TGCAGTGCTTCGCCTAAAGCATACAGGACGATGAACACTGAAGCTTTCTTT. Its protein product is CSASPKAYRTMNTEAFF.

V and J are TRBV12-3 or TRBV12-4 and TRBJ2-5, with a possible D match to TRBD1 (5 bases). V shed 1 base and J shed 4 bases, with 7 bases lying between them. This CDR3 region has 13 residues. The CDR3 DNA is TGTGCCAGCAGTTTAGTCCAGGGAGAGACCCAGTACTTC. Translation gives CASSLVQGETQYF.

The chain combines TRBV12-3 or TRBV12-4 with TRBJ2-7; TRBD2 agrees at 8 bases. Trimming at V came to 1 base and at J to 1 base, leaving 3 bases not matched to a gene. The length of the CDR3 is 15 residues. The CDR3 loop is CASSLDGGASYEQYF. The CDR3 bases are TGTGCCAGCAGTTTAGACGGGGGGGCGTCCTACGAGCAGTACTTC.

This clonotype is a singleton in its sample. The genes are TRBV5-5 and TRBJ2-5; 7 bases align to TRBD1. Per germline, CDR1 SGHKS and CDR2 YYEKEE (reference sequence). This CDR3 has 17 residues. V lost 0 bases and J lost 5; bases outside the gene matches: 13. DNA for the CDR3: TGTGCCAGCAGCTTGGTTGTGGGTCAGGGGGTGCCCGAGACCCAGTACTTC. Its protein product is CASSLVVGQGVPETQYF.

This clonotype was detected ten times or more. The J gene is TRBJ2-7, the V gene TRBV20-1, with 7 nucleotides matching TRBD1. V gave up 5 bases and J gave up 3 bases; unmatched junction bases: 7. The CDR3 has 13 residues. Germline CDR1 and CDR2: DFQATT and SNEGSKA (reference sequence). The CDR3 loop is CSALDRTGYEQYF. The CDR3 DNA follows: TGCAGTGCTTTGGACAGGACGGGCTACGAGCAGTACTTC.

The CDR3: CASSRGGFQETQYF. In DNA form, the CDR3 reads TGTGCCAGCAGTCGCGGGGGTTTCCAAGAGACCCAGTACTTC. The V and J genes are TRBV27 and TRBJ2-5; 7 bases match TRBD2. Germline trimming cut 5 bases from V and 1 base from J; bases unmatched to any gene: 4. The CDR3 spans 14 residues. Germline CDR1 and CDR2: MNHEY and SMNVEV (reference sequence).

The V gene is TRBV12-3 or TRBV12-4, the J gene TRBJ1-2; D is undetermined. V lost 2 bases, J lost 6 bases, and 13 bases lay in between. The CDR3 contains 14 residues. CDR3 sequence: CASSLIGLVDGYTF. As DNA, the CDR3 is TGTGCCAGCAGTTTAATCGGATTAGTGGATGGCTACACCTTC.

This chain connects TRBV29-1 to TRBJ2-1; D may be TRBD2 (5 bases). V was clipped by 8 bases and J by 3 bases, with 8 bases between them. CDR3 length: 11 residues. Germline CDR1 is SQVTM and CDR2 is ANQGSEA. In DNA form, the CDR3 reads TGCAGCATCCGGGGCTACAATGAGCAGTTCTTC. Residues: CSIRGYNEQFF.

V and J are TRBV12-3 or TRBV12-4 and TRBJ2-3; D is unresolved. V lost 0 bases, J lost 2 bases, and 6 bases lay in between. The CDR3 loop spans 14 amino acids. CDR3 nucleotide sequence: TGTGCCAGCAGTTTAGCGCAAGACACAGATACGCAGTATTTT. Amino acid sequence: CASSLAQDTDTQYF.

In this sample, this clonotype turned up a few times. This chain joins TRBV3-1 and TRBJ2-7; tentatively, D is TRBD1 (6 bases). This CDR3 has 16 residues. Trimming removed 0 bases from V and 2 bases from J, with 14 bases in between. In germline, CDR1 is LGHDT, CDR2 YNNKEL (reference sequence). CDR3 sequence (DNA): TGTGCCAGCAGCCAAGATGGAGCAGGGGAAACCTACGAGCAGTACTTC. Translated, it gives CASSQDGAGETYEQYF.

A few counts support this clonotype. The chain is built from TRBV12-3 or TRBV12-4 and TRBJ1-1; D uncertain. The CDR3 has 12 amino acids. V dropped 7 bases and J dropped 3 bases, with 9 bases sitting between them. CDR3 nucleotide sequence: TGTGCCAGCAAGTTTAGGCACACTGAAGCTTTCTTT. It translates to CASKFRHTEAFF.

This clonotype was seen only a few times. The chain combines TRBV15 with TRBJ2-3; a weak D match, TRBD1 (6 bases). V gave up 4 bases and J gave up 4 bases, with 15 bases separating them. Per the germline V gene, CDR1 is LNHNV and CDR2 is YYDKDF (reference sequence). The CDR3 is 15 amino acids. Here the CDR3 DNA reads TGTGCCACCAGCATAAGTACAGGGACCCCAGATACGCAGTATTTT. Protein sequence: CATSISTGTPDTQYF.

This clonotype has a single count. The V call is TRBV30, the J call TRBJ2-1; maybe TRBD2 (5 bases). The CDR3 length is 11 residues. Germline V gene sequence: CDR1 GTSNPN, CDR2 SVGIG (reference sequence). Trimming removed 0 bases from V and 14 bases from J, with 11 bases in between. The CDR3 sequence is CAWSVGRGEFF. The DNA for the CDR3 is TGTGCCTGGAGTGTCGGCCGGGGAGAGTTCTTC.

This clonotype was found a few times. This chain uses TRBV24-1 with TRBJ2-7; no clear D gene. V was clipped by 5 bases and J by 5 bases, with 12 bases between them. CDR3 length: 13 amino acids. CDR1 is KGHDR and CDR2 is SFDVKD in the germline V gene. In DNA, the CDR3 is TGTGCCACCAGTGCCCCCCATCTAGACGAGCAGTACTTC. Translation gives CATSAPHLDEQYF.

The CDR3 sequence: CAISPREPLHNEQFF. In nucleotides, the CDR3 is TGTGCCATCAGCCCCAGGGAACCGTTACACAATGAGCAGTTCTTC. The chain uses TRBV10-3 and TRBJ2-1; D is perhaps TRBD1 (5 bases). The germline V gene has CDR1 ENHRY and CDR2 SYGVKD. V lost 6 bases and J 5 bases, leaving 17 bases between the germline ends. CDR3 size: 15 residues.